The clone carrying this TCR beta chain was observed many times. These data belong to a study of human T cells and chemical hapten exposure. Time point here: pre-sensitization, week 0. The treatment was: therapeutic diphenylcyclopropenone sensitization with weekly scalp DPC. Trimming removed 2 bases from V and 3 bases from J, with 0 bases in between. This CDR3 has 11 amino acids. Germline CDR1 and CDR2: SGHRS and YFSETQ. TCRdb reanalysed the RACE reads using MiXCR and keeps one entry per CDR3 protein. The sample has approximately 320,000 distinct CDR3 sequences; about 5.4% are singletons. The rearrangement joins TRBV5-1 to TRBJ1-3, with unresolved D. This sequence was found in a woman between 18 and 30 years old with alopecia areata. Some clones in this sample may be carry-over from other donors' samples. Here the sequenced sample was whole blood, taken in connection with sensitization to the hapten diphenylcyclopropenone (DPC). The DNA of the CDR3 is TGCGCCAGCAGCTTTGGAAACACCATATATTTT. It codes for CASSFGNTIYF.